This passage covers 17 T cell receptor beta chains from one sample sequenced in a study of post-analysis software for immune sequencing data. The TCR beta cDNA libraries carried unique molecular identifiers. TCRdb ran MiXCR on the PCR reads and lists one entry per CDR3 protein. The sample lists 350,000 to 500,000 distinct CDR3 sequences, 30% to 40% occurring once. Their antigen targets remain unknown. Whole-study findings and limits: The study found TRBV5-6, TRBV5-1 and TRBV20-1 among a handful of TRBV segments more frequent in patients than controls.

Source material: blood. These receptors were taken from a girl aged 2 to 9 with multiple sclerosis.

This clonotype was detected a few times. V gene TRBV20-1 combines with J gene TRBJ2-7; a possible D gene is TRBD1 (6 bases). V dropped 5 bases and J dropped 1 base, with 15 bases sitting between them. Germline-derived CDR1 and CDR2 are DFQATT and SNEGSKA (reference sequence). This CDR3 contains 14 residues. The CDR3 reads CSAFPGDISYEQYF. Here the CDR3 DNA reads TGCAGTGCTTTTCCAGGGGATATATCCTACGAGCAGTACTTC.

The gene calls are TRBV28 and TRBJ2-7, with 7 positions matching TRBD1. The CDR3 spans 15 residues. After removal of 8 bases from V and 0 bases from J, the junction contained 10 bases not matched to a gene. Germline lookup yields CDR1 MDHEN and CDR2 SYDVKM. CDR3 region: CASRSTGTGSYEQYF. The CDR3 coding sequence is TGTGCCAGCCGATCGACAGGGACGGGCTCCTACGAGCAGTACTTC.

The chain links TRBV13 to TRBJ2-5, with D perhaps TRBD2 (6 bases). V lost 5 bases to trimming and J lost 2 bases, with 18 bases between them. The CDR3 spans 16 residues. The germline V gene has CDR1 PRHDT and CDR2 FYEKMQ (reference sequence). The CDR3 here is CASSTAEGVSQETQYF. The CDR3 DNA is TGTGCCAGCAGCACAGCGGAGGGAGTATCACAAGAGACCCAGTACTTC.

Remarks on this clonotype: One end of the junction is discordant with germline, which a read error may explain. This chain connects TRBV6-5 to TRBJ1-2, with D perhaps matching TRBD1 (5 bases). Germline CDR1 and CDR2: MNHEY and SVGAGI. This CDR3 is built from 15 residues. CDR3 sequence reads: CASSYSEGINYSYTF. The CDR3 DNA sequence: TGTGCCAGCAGTTACTCTGAGGGGATCAACTATAGCTACACCTTC.

The chain has TRBV4-3 and TRBJ1-1; D ambiguous. This CDR3 is built from 14 residues. V gave up 3 bases and J gave up 1 base, with 9 bases separating them. The germline gives CDR1 LGHNA, CDR2 YSLEER. In DNA form, the CDR3 reads TGCGCCAGCAGCCATATACTCGGGAACACTGAAGCTTTCTTT. Protein sequence: CASSHILGNTEAFF.

This rearrangement joins TRBV5-1 to TRBJ1-2; D uncertain. The CDR3 has 14 residues. CDR1 is SGHRS and CDR2 is YFSETQ in the germline V gene. Trimming removed 0 bases at V and 0 bases at J, with 6 bases between. The CDR3 DNA follows: TGCGCCAGCAGCTTGGATCTATCTAACTATGGCTACACCTTC. Its protein is CASSLDLSNYGYTF. Drawing the rest from reference TRBV5-1 and TRBJ1-2, the complete variable domain is KAGVTQTPRYLIKTRGQQVTLSCSPISGHRSVSWYQQTPGQGLQFLFEYFSETQRNKGNFPGRFSGRQFSNSRSEMNVSTLELGDSALYLCASSLDLSNYGYTFGSGTRLTVV.

This clonotype was seen a handful of times. The V and J genes are TRBV12-3 or TRBV12-4 and TRBJ1-5, with 10 bases fitting TRBD1. CDR3 size: 15 residues. V dropped 7 bases and J dropped 1; count of bases not matched to a gene: 4. CDR3 loop: CASTRQGASNQPQHF. DNA of the CDR3: TGTGCCAGCACCAGACAGGGGGCAAGCAATCAGCCCCAGCATTTT.

The V and J genes are TRBV29-1 and TRBJ2-5; D is unclear. This CDR3 is built from 11 residues. CDR1 and CDR2 (germline): SQVTM, ANQGSEA. Between the trimmed V and J ends, which lost 6 bases and 11 bases, there was a span of 16 bases. The CDR3, as DNA: TGCAGCGTCGGTATCTGGCTTGAGCAGTACTTC. Protein: CSVGIWLEQYF.

The chain carries TRBV4-2 and TRBJ2-7, with 8 bases identical to TRBD1. Losses at the gene ends were 3 bases for V and 6 bases for J; bases not matched to a gene: 13. CDR3 length equals 16 residues. Germline V gene lookup returns CDR1 LGHNA and CDR2 YNFKEQ. This chain's CDR3 is CASSHYLGGQGREQYF. The CDR3 coding sequence is TGTGCCAGCAGCCACTACCTGGGCGGACAGGGACGCGAGCAGTACTTC.

V usage is TRBV29-1 and J usage is TRBJ2-3; 10 bases map to TRBD2. J lost 5 bases, V lost 0 bases, and 17 bases had no gene match. The CDR3 covers 19 residues. Germline V CDR1 and CDR2: SQVTM, ANQGSEA. CDR3 region: CSVEDSGSGGALLRDTQYF. The CDR3 DNA reads as TGCAGCGTTGAAGATTCGGGAAGCGGGGGGGCCCTTTTGAGAGATACGCAGTATTTT.

This chain uses TRBV28 with TRBJ2-7, with 7 bases identical to TRBD1. J lost 2 bases, V lost 5 bases, and 9 bases had no gene match. The CDR3 sequence is 15 residues long. CDR1 is MDHEN, CDR2 SYDVKM, per germline. CDR3 sequence reads: CASSIRTGRTYEQYF. Written as DNA, the CDR3 is TGTGCCAGCAGTATCAGGACAGGTCGGACCTACGAGCAGTACTTC.

This chain uses TRBV2 with TRBJ1-1, with a tentative D call TRBD1 (6 bases). The V gene's germline CDR1 is SNHLY and CDR2 FYNNEI. The CDR3 extends over 13 amino acids. V was pared by 9 bases and J by 7 bases, with 18 bases between. The CDR3 loop reads CARGRQGGIEAFF. Written as DNA, the CDR3 is TGTGCCAGGGGGCGACAAGGGGGGATTGAAGCTTTCTTT. The complete variable domain, with remaining parts taken from reference TRBV2 and TRBJ1-1, reads EPEVTQTPSHQVTQMGQEVILRCVPISNHLYFYWYRQILGQKVEFLVSFYNNEISEKSEIFDDQFSVERPDGSNFTLKIRSTKLEDSAMYFCARGRQGGIEAFFGQGTRLTVV.

This rearrangement joins TRBV7-2 to TRBJ1-2; D is uncertain. Trimming took off 3 bases at V and 7 bases at J, with 9 bases between the two ends. Germline V lookup: CDR1 SGHTA, CDR2 FQGNSA. This CDR3 has 12 amino acids. In DNA form, the CDR3 reads TGTGCCAGCAGCTTTAAAGGGATTGGCTACACCTTC. It is translated as CASSFKGIGYTF.

In this sample, this clonotype turned up once. The CDR3 sequence: CASSYSGRLNEKLFF. In DNA form, the CDR3 reads TGTGCCAGCAGTTACTCGGGCAGGTTAAATGAAAAACTGTTTTTT. The rearrangement links TRBV6-5 to TRBJ1-4, with unresolved D. This CDR3 spans 15 amino acids. Germline CDR1 reads MNHEY; CDR2 reads SVGAGI. V lost 0 bases, J lost 5 bases, and 10 bases lay in between.

This clonotype has ten or more counts. The chain is built from TRBV18 and TRBJ2-5; D is undetermined. Trimming pared 3 bases from V and 0 bases from J, leaving 2 bases between. The CDR3 sequence is 12 residues long. Germline loops: CDR1 KGHSH, CDR2 LQKENI. This CDR3 reads CASSPNQETQYF. CDR3 nucleotide sequence: TGTGCCAGCTCACCTAACCAAGAGACCCAGTACTTC.

This chain uses TRBV7-2 with TRBJ1-2; D ambiguous. Germline V gene data show CDR1 as SGHTA and CDR2 as FQGNSA. This CDR3 contains 13 residues. The V end lost 7 bases, the J end lost 4 bases, and 13 bases lay between the germline ends. In DNA, the CDR3 is TGTGCCAGCACCGGCGGGATGGCCTATGGCTACACCTTC. It is translated as CASTGGMAYGYTF. Complete variable domain (other parts from reference TRBV7-2 and TRBJ1-2): GAGVSQSPSNKVTEKGKDVELRCDPISGHTALYWYRQSLGQGLEFLIYFQGNSAPDKSGLPSDRFSAERTGGSVSTLTIQRTQQEDSAVYLCASTGGMAYGYTFGSGTRLTVV.

As concerns this clonotype: Germline and junction disagree at one end, which may indicate a read error. The rearrangement joins TRBV28 to TRBJ1-2; TRBD1 agrees at 9 bases. The CDR3 is made up of 14 amino acids. CDR1 and CDR2 from the germline V gene are MDHEN and SYDVKM. Here the CDR3 reads CAGRMTGGQDGHTF. The CDR3 bases are TGTGCCGGCAGGATGACAGGGGGACAGGATGGCCACACCTTC.